This T cell receptor beta chain was identified in a study of T cells in women clearing cervical HPV infection. Study in general: Cases were women with histologically confirmed HPV16-related CIN3 or worse, including a couple of invasive cancers. Findings of the study overall: TRBV6-7 abundance was lower in cases than controls (approximately 0.1% versus 0.17%).

V lost 4 bases, J lost 7 bases, and 11 bases lay in between. The germline CDR1 and CDR2 sequences are MNHEY and SVGEGT. The CDR3 has 13 residues. In the case of this clone: Its specificity is not known. The read ends 3 residues early relative to the CDR3; the germline J gene fills the gap.

The table came from immunoSEQ multiplex PCR; TCRdb's copy has only in-frame clones and leaves some out. The sample holds around 30,000 clones. The specimen sequenced was blood buffy coat. The gene calls are TRBV6-2 or TRBV6-3 and TRBJ1-5, with D unresolved. This TCR was recovered from a woman aged 18-70 years with a cervical HPV16 infection that either progressed to CIN3+ or cleared (not recorded which). The sequenced CDR3 bases are TGTGCCAGCAGTTTCGGGGAAGAGCAGCCC. Residues: CASSFGEEQP. The entire CDR3 reads CASSFGEEQPQHF.